The 22 T cell receptor beta chains below all came from one sample that was sequenced in a study of cytomegalovirus exposure and HLA in healthy donors. Repertoires were generated with immunoSEQ multiplex PCR, while TCRdb's copy carries only in-frame clones and drops some. This table has 150,000 to 200,000 clones, 70% to 90% appearing once. The sample taken for sequencing was PBMCs. These receptors all come from a woman under 40 in good health and CMV-seronegative.

This sequence joins TRBV14 and TRBJ2-3, with 9 bases lining up with TRBD2. The trim removed 4 bases at V and 1 base at J, leaving 9 bases unmatched. Germline values: CDR1 SGHDN, CDR2 FVKESK. The CDR3 sequence is 17 residues long. CDR3 DNA sequence: TGTGCCAGCAGCCTCGCGGGGGGGGCACTTGGCACAGATACGCAGTATTTT. This gives the protein CASSLAGGALGTDTQYF. Based on the CDR3 plus reference TRBV14 and TRBJ2-3, the full variable domain is EAGVTQFPSHSVIEKGQTVTLRCDPISGHDNLYWYRRVMGKEIKFLLHFVKESKQDESGMPNNRFLAERTGGTYSTLKVQPAELEDSGVYFCASSLAGGALGTDTQYFGPGTRLTVL.

CDR3 residues: CASSIAGGNADTQYF. CDR3 sequence (DNA): TGTGCCAGTAGTATAGCCGGGGGGAACGCAGATACGCAGTATTTT. The chain has TRBV19 and TRBJ2-3, with 7 bases fitting TRBD2. V trimming: 1 base; J trimming: 4 bases; junction bases outside the gene matches: 5. CDR1 LNHDA and CDR2 SQIVND come from the germline V gene (reference sequence). This CDR3 has 15 residues.

V usage is TRBV5-1 and J usage is TRBJ2-3; D unresolved. V lost 0 bases, J lost 1 base, and 6 bases lay in between. The CDR3 has 14 amino acids. Germline CDR1 and CDR2: SGHRS and YFSETQ. CDR3 nucleotides: TGCGCCAGCAGCTTGGTTAGGGGCACAGATACGCAGTATTTT. Protein product: CASSLVRGTDTQYF.

This clone was found a few times. The rearrangement links TRBV9 to TRBJ1-1; D ambiguous. The V and J ends lost 0 bases and 6 bases respectively, with 12 bases between them. Germline CDR1 reads SGDLS; CDR2 reads YYNGEE. The CDR3 extends over 14 amino acids. The DNA for the CDR3 is TGTGCCAGCAGCGTAGGGGCCCGTGGCGCTGAAGCTTTCTTT. This sequence encodes CASSVGARGAEAFF. Supplemented by reference TRBV9 and TRBJ1-1, the full variable domain reads DSGVTQTPKHLITATGQRVTLRCSPRSGDLSVYWYQQSLDQGLQFLIQYYNGEERAKGNILERFSAQQFPDLHSELNLSSLELGDSALYFCASSVGARGAEAFFGQGTRLTVV.

This clone occurred once. The V gene is TRBV6-1, the J gene TRBJ1-6; D remains unclear. Per the germline V gene, CDR1 is MNHNS and CDR2 is SASEGT. The CDR3 length is 12 residues. The V end was cut by 2 bases, the J end by 6 bases, with 2 bases between. CDR3: CASSELNSPLHF. The DNA for the CDR3 is TGTGCCAGCAGTGAACTTAATTCACCCCTCCACTTT.

This rearrangement joins TRBV9 to TRBJ1-5; D gene ambiguous. The CDR3 is made up of 13 amino acids. Trimming removed 3 bases from V and 3 bases from J, with 7 bases in between. The germline gives CDR1 SGDLS, CDR2 YYNGEE. The DNA of the CDR3 is TGTGCCAGCAGCGGACACCCCAATCAGCCCCAGCATTTT. Its translation: CASSGHPNQPQHF.

CDR3 in amino acids: CAWSRASGSNQPQHF. DNA of the CDR3: TGTGCCTGGAGTCGGGCCTCGGGGTCCAATCAGCCCCAGCATTTT. V usage is TRBV30 and J usage is TRBJ1-5; D gene uncertain. The CDR3 has 15 amino acids. From germline, CDR1 is GTSNPN and CDR2 SVGIG (reference sequence). V was pared by 2 bases and J by 3 bases, with 14 bases between.

This chain connects TRBV6-1 to TRBJ2-7; 8 bases line up with TRBD1. The CDR3 consists of 13 residues. V shed 11 bases and J 7 bases; nucleotides not matched to a gene: 13. CDR1 and CDR2 from the germline V gene are MNHNS and SASEGT. CDR3 sequence reads: CAARGTGEGEQYF. The DNA for the CDR3 is TGTGCCGCGAGAGGGACAGGAGAAGGGGAGCAGTACTTC.

This clone showed up just once. The chain has TRBV19 and TRBJ2-7; the D gene is possibly TRBD1 (7 bases). The CDR3 has 14 residues. The V end was cut by 6 bases, the J end by 1 base, with 13 bases between. From germline, CDR1 is LNHDA and CDR2 SQIVND (reference sequence). The CDR3 spells CASSATGTSYEQYF. The CDR3 nucleotides are TGTGCCAGTAGCGCGACAGGGACTTCCTACGAGCAGTACTTC.

V gene TRBV6-1 combines with J gene TRBJ1-5; TRBD1 might be the D (5 bases). The germline V and J ends were trimmed by 3 bases and 10 bases, with 22 bases remaining between them. Per germline, CDR1 MNHNS and CDR2 SASEGT. The CDR3 runs 16 residues. CDR3 sequence (DNA): TGTGCCAGCAGTGACCCGAAGACAGCTACAATCAGCCCCCAGCATTTT. It encodes CASSDPKTATISPQHF.

This chain joins TRBV7-9 and TRBJ2-7; the D is unclear. Germline CDR1 reads SEHNR; CDR2 reads FQNEAQ (reference sequence). The CDR3 is made up of 14 amino acids. Trimming shortened V by 1 base and J by 1 base, and 8 bases separated the two germline ends. The chain's CDR3 is CASSLEDRSYEQYF. The CDR3 region has the DNA TGTGCCAGCAGCTTAGAGGACCGATCCTACGAGCAGTACTTC.

The chain links TRBV4-2 to TRBJ1-3; the D is unclear. Germline CDR1 reads LGHNA; CDR2 reads YNFKEQ. Deletions cut 0 bases from V and 8 bases from J, with 14 bases between. The CDR3 runs 15 residues. CDR3 nucleotide sequence: TGTGCCAGCAGCCAAGAGCCTGGCAGAAGGGACACCATATATTTT. Encoded protein: CASSQEPGRRDTIYF.

The rearrangement joins TRBV13 to TRBJ1-1, with 7 bases fitting TRBD1. The V gene end was trimmed by 4 bases and the J gene end by 4 bases; junction bases not matched to a gene: 3. Germline CDR1 is PRHDT and CDR2 is FYEKMQ (reference sequence). The CDR3 runs 13 residues. The CDR3 sequence: CASSSTGFTEAFF. The CDR3 DNA is TGTGCCAGCAGCTCGACAGGGTTCACTGAAGCTTTCTTT.

The chain combines TRBV2 with TRBJ2-3; a possible D gene is TRBD2 (7 bases). Between the trimmed V and J ends, which lost 4 bases and 7 bases, there was a span of 15 bases. The CDR3 consists of 14 residues. The germline V gene encodes CDR1 SNHLY and CDR2 FYNNEI. The CDR3 sequence: CASSVGGLQNTQYF. CDR3 bases: TGTGCCAGCAGTGTCGGGGGGCTACAAAATACGCAGTATTTT.

The chain joins TRBV6-6 to TRBJ2-7, with D perhaps TRBD1 (6 bases). There are 12 residues in the CDR3. V was clipped by 6 bases and J by 2 bases, with 8 bases between them. The germline V gene has CDR1 MNHNY and CDR2 SVGAGI (reference sequence). The CDR3 DNA follows: TGTGCCAGCAGCGGGGACACCTACGAGCAGTACTTC. Its translation is CASSGDTYEQYF.

The V and J genes are TRBV18 and TRBJ1-1; D uncertain. Germline loops: CDR1 KGHSH, CDR2 LQKENI. The CDR3 consists of 16 residues. The ends were cut back, 4 bases at V and 8 bases at J, with 23 bases in the middle. CDR3 residues: CASSRTTTRADSEAFF. The CDR3 coding sequence is TGTGCCAGCTCACGAACGACAACCCGAGCTGATTCAGAAGCTTTCTTT. Full variable domain (outside the CDR3, taken from reference TRBV18 and TRBJ1-1): NAGVMQNPRHLVRRRGQEARLRCSPMKGHSHVYWYRQLPEEGLKFMVYLQKENIIDESGMPKERFSAEFPKEGPSILRIQQVVRGDSAAYFCASSRTTTRADSEAFFGQGTRLTVV.

The J gene is TRBJ2-2, the V gene TRBV4-3; unclear D gene. Germline CDR1 is LGHNA and CDR2 is YSLEER. The CDR3 consists of 16 residues. V was clipped by 1 base and J by 1 base, with 10 bases between them. In nucleotides, the CDR3 is TGCGCCAGCAGCCAAGTTCTTGGGTTGAACACCGGGGAGCTGTTTTTT. This codes for CASSQVLGLNTGELFF.

The genes are TRBV13 and TRBJ2-1; no firm D call. V was cut by 5 bases and J by 6 bases, with 8 bases left in between. CDR1 and CDR2 (germline): PRHDT, FYEKMQ (reference sequence). CDR3 length: 12 residues. This CDR3 reads CASSLVTNEQFF. As DNA, the CDR3 is TGTGCCAGCAGCCTAGTAACCAATGAGCAGTTCTTC.

The rearrangement uses TRBV5-5 and TRBJ1-1; D gene uncertain. Between the trimmed V and J ends, which lost 0 bases and 2 bases, there was a span of 8 bases. This CDR3 has 14 residues. The germline V gene has CDR1 SGHKS and CDR2 YYEKEE (reference sequence). CDR3 nucleotides: TGTGCCAGCAGCTTGGAAAAGCCCAACACTGAAGCTTTCTTT. This encodes CASSLEKPNTEAFF.

V is TRBV12-5 and J is TRBJ2-7, with D possibly matching TRBD1 (6 bases). The germline V gene has CDR1 LGHNT and CDR2 FRNRAP. V shed 1 base and J shed 3 bases, with 10 bases lying between them. The CDR3 consists of 14 residues. In nucleotides, the CDR3 is TGTGCTAGTGGTTTGGGGACAGATCTCTACGAGCAGTACTTC. It encodes CASGLGTDLYEQYF.

This clone was seen a few times. The chain couples TRBV4-2 to TRBJ2-7, with TRBD1 matching over 9 bases. V gave up 4 bases and J gave up 2 bases; unmatched junction bases: 6. Germline CDR1 and CDR2: LGHNA and YNFKEQ. The CDR3 extends over 15 amino acids. The CDR3 sequence is CASSPGTGPTYEQYF. The CDR3 coding sequence is TGTGCCAGCAGCCCCGGGACAGGGCCGACCTACGAGCAGTACTTC.

The rearrangement links TRBV7-2 to TRBJ2-2; 10 bases line up with TRBD2. Trimming at V came to 1 base and at J to 7 bases, leaving 9 bases not matched to a gene. The CDR3 spans 17 residues. CDR1 and CDR2 from the germline V gene are SGHTA and FQGNSA. Here the CDR3 DNA reads TGTGCCAGCAGCTTAGAGCCTAGCGGGAGATCTAGCGGGGAGCTGTTTTTT. It is translated as CASSLEPSGRSSGELFF.